This T cell receptor (beta chain) was profiled in a study of T cells in localized non-small cell lung cancer. Some clones are missing from TCRdb's copy, which holds only in-frame ones; the method was immunoSEQ multiplex PCR. The sample holds 53,000 or so clones, 91% seen once. This clone was seen a few times. Its antigen is not identified. CDR1 is MNHEY and CDR2 is SMNVEV in the germline V gene (reference sequence). The CDR3 runs 12 residues. V dropped 5 bases and J dropped 16; count of bases not matched to a gene: 9. Notes on the study in general: Sequence data derive from only one tumor region, so heterogeneity remains possible. A raised T cell density in blood coincided with lengthier overall survival. Adjacent lung exhibited a median of about 50 among the 100 most abundant tumor clones. Compared with tumor, uninvolved adjacent lung displayed greater T cell clonality, ranking highest overall.

The chain couples TRBV27 to TRBJ2-1; 9 nucleotides match TRBD2. The origin of this receptor is a man aged 40 to 75 with stage I lung adenocarcinoma. Sample: peripheral blood, taken before any cancer treatment. The CDR3 sequence: CASSPGLAWVFF. The CDR3 DNA reads as TGTGCCAGCAGTCCCGGACTAGCGTGGGTATTCTTC.